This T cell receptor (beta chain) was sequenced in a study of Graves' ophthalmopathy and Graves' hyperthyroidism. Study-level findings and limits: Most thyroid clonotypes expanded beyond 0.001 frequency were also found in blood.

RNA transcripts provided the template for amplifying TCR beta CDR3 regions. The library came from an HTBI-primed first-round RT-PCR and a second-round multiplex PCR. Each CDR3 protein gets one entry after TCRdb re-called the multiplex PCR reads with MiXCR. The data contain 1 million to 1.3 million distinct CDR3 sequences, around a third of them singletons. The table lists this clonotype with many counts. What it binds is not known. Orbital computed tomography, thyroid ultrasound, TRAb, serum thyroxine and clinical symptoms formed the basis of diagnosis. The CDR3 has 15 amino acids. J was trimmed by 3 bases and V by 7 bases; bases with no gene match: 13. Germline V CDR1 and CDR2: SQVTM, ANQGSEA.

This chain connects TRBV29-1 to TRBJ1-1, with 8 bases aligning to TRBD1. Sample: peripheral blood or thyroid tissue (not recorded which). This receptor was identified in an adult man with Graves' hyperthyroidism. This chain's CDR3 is CSADIRGRLDTEAFF. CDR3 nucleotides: TGCAGCGCCGATATCAGGGGGCGCTTGGACACTGAAGCTTTCTTT.